The clone carrying this T cell receptor (beta chain) occurred a few times. These data originate in a study of identical twins. Germline V gene data show CDR1 as MNHEY and CDR2 as SVGEGT. Trimming stripped 2 bases from V and 9 bases from J, with 14 bases between. The CDR3 length is 14 residues. TCRdb re-analysed the 5' RACE reads in MiXCR, keeping a single row per CDR3 protein. The sample has about 730,000 distinct CDR3 sequences; approximately 21% are singletons. This sample was also put to use in a study of T cells expressing NK-cell markers.

Sequenced input: PBMCs. The rearrangement links TRBV6-2 or TRBV6-3 to TRBJ2-1, with D possibly TRBD2 on 6 matching bases. This TCR came from a woman younger than 30 in good health. CDR3 nucleotide sequence: TGTGCCAGCAGTTACCAGCGGGCCCGAGCTGAGCAGTTCTTC. Translation gives CASSYQRARAEQFF.